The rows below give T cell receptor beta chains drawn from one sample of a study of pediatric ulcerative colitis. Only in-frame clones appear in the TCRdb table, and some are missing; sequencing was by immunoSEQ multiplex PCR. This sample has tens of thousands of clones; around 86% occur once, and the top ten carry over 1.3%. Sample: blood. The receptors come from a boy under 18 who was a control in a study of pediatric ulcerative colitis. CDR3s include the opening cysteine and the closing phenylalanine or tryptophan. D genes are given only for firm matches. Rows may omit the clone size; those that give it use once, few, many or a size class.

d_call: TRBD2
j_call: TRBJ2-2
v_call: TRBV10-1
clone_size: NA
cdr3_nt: TGCGCCAGCAGTAAAGGGTGGACTAGCGGGAGGGGCACCGGGGAGCTGTTTTTT
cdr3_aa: CASSKGWTSGRGTGELFF

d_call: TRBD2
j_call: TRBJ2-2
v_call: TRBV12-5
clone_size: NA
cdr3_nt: TGTGCTAGTGGTTTGGCCACTAGCGGGGGGGACACCGGGGAGCTGTTTTTT
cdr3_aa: CASGLATSGGDTGELFF

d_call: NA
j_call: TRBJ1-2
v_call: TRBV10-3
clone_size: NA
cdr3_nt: TGTGCCATCAGTGCCCTCGCAGACAACTATGGCTACACCTTC
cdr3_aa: CAISALADNYGYTF

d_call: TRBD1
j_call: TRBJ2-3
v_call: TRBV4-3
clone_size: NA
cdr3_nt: TGCGCCAGCAGTTTCAACCCCCCGACAGGGACCACAGATACGCAGTATTTT
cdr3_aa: CASSFNPPTGTTDTQYF

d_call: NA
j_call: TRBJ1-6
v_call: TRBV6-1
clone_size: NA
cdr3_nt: TGTGCCAGCTATAAGGACGACCGATATAATTCACCCCTCCACTTT
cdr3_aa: CASYKDDRYNSPLHF

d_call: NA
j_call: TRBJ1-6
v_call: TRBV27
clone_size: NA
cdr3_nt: TGTGCCAGCGGGCCCGGGGCTGGCGTCAATTCACCCCTCCACTTT
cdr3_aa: CASGPGAGVNSPLHF

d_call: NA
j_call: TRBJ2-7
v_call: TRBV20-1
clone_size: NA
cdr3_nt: TGCAGCGCTTATTCTGATTACGAGCAGTACTTC
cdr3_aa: CSAYSDYEQYF

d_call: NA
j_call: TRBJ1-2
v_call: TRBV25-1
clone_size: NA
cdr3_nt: TGTGCCAGCCTGGGACCTACGTTCTATGGCTACACCTTC
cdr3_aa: CASLGPTFYGYTF

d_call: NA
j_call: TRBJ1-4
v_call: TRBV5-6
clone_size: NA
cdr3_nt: TGTGCCAGCAGCCCGCCAGGGAGGGGTGAAAAACTGTTTTTT
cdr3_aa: CASSPPGRGEKLFF

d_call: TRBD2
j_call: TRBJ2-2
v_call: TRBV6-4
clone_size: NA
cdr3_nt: TGTGCCAGCAGTGACTCCCAGGGGGGACTAGCGGTCTTCCACACCGGGGAGCTGTTTTTT
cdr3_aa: CASSDSQGGLAVFHTGELFF

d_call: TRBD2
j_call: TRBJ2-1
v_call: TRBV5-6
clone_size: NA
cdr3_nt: TGTGCCAGCAGCTCCGGACTAGCGGGGGTCGAGCAGTTCTTC
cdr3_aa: CASSSGLAGVEQFF

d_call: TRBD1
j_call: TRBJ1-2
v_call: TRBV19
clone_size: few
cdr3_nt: TGTGCCAGTAGTATAGCTTTACAGGGGACCCGGGTCCATGGCTACACCTTC
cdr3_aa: CASSIALQGTRVHGYTF

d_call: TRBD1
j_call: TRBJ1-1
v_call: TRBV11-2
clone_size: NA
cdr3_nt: TGTGCCAGCAGCTTAGTTTCGGGGGACAGGGTCTTAAACACTGAAGCTTTCTTT
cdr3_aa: CASSLVSGDRVLNTEAFF

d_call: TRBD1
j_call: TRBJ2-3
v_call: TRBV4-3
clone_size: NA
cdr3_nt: TGCGCCAGCAGCCAAGAGAACGTGGGACAGGGCCTGGATACGCAGTATTTT
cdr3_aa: CASSQENVGQGLDTQYF

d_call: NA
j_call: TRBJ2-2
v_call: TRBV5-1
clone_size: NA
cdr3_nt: TGCGCCAGCAGCTCGGTCGCCCGGGGTTGGTACACCGGGGAGCTGTTTTTT
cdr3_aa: CASSSVARGWYTGELFF

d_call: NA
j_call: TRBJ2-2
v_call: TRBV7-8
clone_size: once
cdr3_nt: TGTGCCAGCAGCCGACGTACCGGGGAGCTGTTTTTT
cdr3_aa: CASSRRTGELFF

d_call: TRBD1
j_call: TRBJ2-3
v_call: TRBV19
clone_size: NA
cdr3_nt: TGTGCCAGTAGTATGCCAACAGGGGCATATAGCACAGATACGCAGTATTTT
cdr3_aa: CASSMPTGAYSTDTQYF

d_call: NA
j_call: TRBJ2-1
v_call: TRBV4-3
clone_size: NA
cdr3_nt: TGCGCCAGCAGCCAAGACGGAGGGGGCCCTCGCAATGAGCAGTTCTTC
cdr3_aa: CASSQDGGGPRNEQFF

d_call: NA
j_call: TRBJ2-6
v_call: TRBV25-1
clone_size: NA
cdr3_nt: TGTGCCAGCAGCGATCGAGGGGGTCTAGGGGCCAACGTCCTGACTTTC
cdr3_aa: CASSDRGGLGANVLTF

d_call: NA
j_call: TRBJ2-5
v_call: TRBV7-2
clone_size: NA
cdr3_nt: TGTGCCAGCAGCTTCGAGGTCCGCGAAAGGGAGACCCAGTACTTC
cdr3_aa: CASSFEVRERETQYF

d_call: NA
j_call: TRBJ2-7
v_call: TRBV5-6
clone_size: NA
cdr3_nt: TGTGCCAGCAGCTTAGGGTACGAGCAGTACTTC
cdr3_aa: CASSLGYEQYF

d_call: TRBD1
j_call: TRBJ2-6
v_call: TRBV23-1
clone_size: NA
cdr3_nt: TGCGCCAGCAGTCAATCGGGACCAGGGGGAAGGGCCAACGTCCTGACTTTC
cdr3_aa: CASSQSGPGGRANVLTF

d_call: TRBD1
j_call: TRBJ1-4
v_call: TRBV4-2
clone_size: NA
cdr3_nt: TGTGCCAGCAGCCAAGATACCGGGACAGGGAATGAAAAACTGTTTTTT
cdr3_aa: CASSQDTGTGNEKLFF

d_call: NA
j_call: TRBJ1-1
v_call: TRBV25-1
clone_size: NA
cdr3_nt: TGTGCCAGCAGTGATTCGTATAGGACGGAAGCTTTCTTT
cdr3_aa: CASSDSYRTEAFF

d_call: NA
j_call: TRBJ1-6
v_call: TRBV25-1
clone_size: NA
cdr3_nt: TGTGCCAGCAAGGGGAATCGGGGGCTCGGTTCACCCCTCCACTTT
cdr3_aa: CASKGNRGLGSPLHF

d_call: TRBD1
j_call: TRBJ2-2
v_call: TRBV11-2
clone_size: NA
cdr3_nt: TGTGCCAGCAGCACACGACAGGGGGGGATCGGGGAGCTGTTTTTT
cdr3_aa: CASSTRQGGIGELFF

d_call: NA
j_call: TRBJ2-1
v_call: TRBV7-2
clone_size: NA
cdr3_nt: TGTGCCAGCAGCTTAGAGGGGACACCCCTCGGGGTTAACAATGAGCAGTTCTTC
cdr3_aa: CASSLEGTPLGVNNEQFF

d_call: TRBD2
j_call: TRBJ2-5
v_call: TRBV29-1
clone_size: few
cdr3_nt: TGCAGCGTTTCCGGACTAGCTCTAGTGTGGGGGGAGACCCAGTACTTC
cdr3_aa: CSVSGLALVWGETQYF